These T cell receptor beta chains were read from a single sample in a study of naive and memory T cell subsets. TCRdb itself ran the UMI-ligation and nested PCR reads through MiXCR, one entry per CDR3 protein. The table has 140,000 to 150,000 distinct CDR3 sequences, approximately 22% seen once. Sequences were obtained from naive CD4+ T cells from blood. The receptors were sampled from a human donor in good health. Each CDR3 is given with its conserved first and last residue. The order of the fields is J gene, D gene, V gene, clone size, CDR3 DNA, CDR3 protein. D genes are given only for firm matches. Expanded clones are given a class, and other clones once, few, many or no size at all.

>TRBJ1-5|.|TRBV28|.
TGTGCCAGCAGTTTTTGGGGGGGGCGCGACAACAATCAGCCCCAGCATTTT
CASSFWGGRDNNQPQHF
>TRBJ2-5|.|TRBV7-2|few
TGTGCCAGCAGCTTCGACAGAGCCCAAGAGACCCAGTACTTC
CASSFDRAQETQYF
>TRBJ2-3|TRBD2|TRBV18|.
TGTGCCAGCTCACCAGTACTAGCGGGAAGGTTGGATACGCAGTATTTT
CASSPVLAGRLDTQYF
>TRBJ2-1|.|TRBV12-3/TRBV12-4|many
TGTGCCAGCAGCTACTCTAGGAATGAGCAGTTCTTC
CASSYSRNEQFF
>TRBJ2-1|.|TRBV6-1|few
TGTGCCAGCACTGCGGGACGGTCGCAGTTCTTC
CASTAGRSQFF
>TRBJ2-1|TRBD2|TRBV4-1|.
TGCGCCAGCAGCCAAGTGTCGACTAGCAGTTCCTACAATGAGCAGTTCTTC
CASSQVSTSSSYNEQFF
>TRBJ2-1|.|TRBV12-3/TRBV12-4|many
TGTGCCAGCAGTTTAGAGCTCGGACAGAACAATGAGCAGTTCTTC
CASSLELGQNNEQFF
>TRBJ2-2|.|TRBV11-2|.
TGTGCCAGCAGCGCAGGTGGACTATACACCGGGGAGCTGTTTTTT
CASSAGGLYTGELFF
>TRBJ2-6|.|TRBV6-5|few
TGTGCCAGCAGTTACTCGTTGAGGGTTGGGGCCAACGTCCTGACTTTC
CASSYSLRVGANVLTF
>TRBJ2-2|.|TRBV6-5|many
TGTGCCAGCAGTTACTCGGAGGGGCCTTACACCGGGGAGCTGTTTTTT
CASSYSEGPYTGELFF
>TRBJ2-1|.|TRBV5-5|.
TGTGCCAGCAGCTTGTGGTTAGCGACCTACAATGAGCAGTTCTTC
CASSLWLATYNEQFF
>TRBJ2-3|.|TRBV3-1|few
TGTGCCAGCAGCCTAGCGGATAGCACAGATACGCAGTATTTT
CASSLADSTDTQYF
>TRBJ1-5|.|TRBV24-1|.
TGTGCCACCAGTGGGAAACAGGGCGGCAATCAGCCCCAGCATTTT
CATSGKQGGNQPQHF
>TRBJ2-1|.|TRBV3-1|few
TGTGCCAGCAGCCGCGACTCTTACCCACGTGAGCAGTTCTTC
CASSRDSYPREQFF
>TRBJ2-1|TRBD2|TRBV12-3/TRBV12-4|many
TGTGCCAGCAGTGCCCCGGGACTATCGGTCTCCTACAATGAGCAGTTCTTC
CASSAPGLSVSYNEQFF
>TRBJ1-1|.|TRBV6-5|.
TGTGCCAGCAGTTACGGGGGACACAAGAACACTGAAGCTTTCTTT
CASSYGGHKNTEAFF
>TRBJ1-4|.|TRBV5-4|few
TGTGCCAGCAGCAAGGACGGTGCAACTAATGAAAAACTGTTTTTT
CASSKDGATNEKLFF
>TRBJ2-7|TRBD2|TRBV7-6|many
TGTGCCAGCAGCTTTAGCGGGATCGGTTCCTACGAGCAGTACTTC
CASSFSGIGSYEQYF
>TRBJ2-1|TRBD2|TRBV9|few
TGTGCCAGCAGCCCTAGTGGGGCGGGAGTCTGGGAGCAGTTCTTC
CASSPSGAGVWEQFF
>TRBJ1-1|.|TRBV20-1|once
TGCAGTGCTAGAGGTCTTAGGAACACTGAAGCTTTCTTT
CSARGLRNTEAFF
>TRBJ2-1|.|TRBV5-1|.
TGCGCCAGCAGCTTTAGGGGCCCGGAGGACACCTACAATGAGCAGTTCTTC
CASSFRGPEDTYNEQFF
>TRBJ2-7|.|TRBV7-8|many
TGTGCCAGCAGCTTAGCGCGAGGCGGGCCTGGGGTGTACGAGCAGTACTTC
CASSLARGGPGVYEQYF
>TRBJ1-1|.|TRBV7-2|.
TGTGCCAGCAGCTTCAGGGTCCGGACTGAAGCTTTCTTT
CASSFRVRTEAFF
>TRBJ2-1|TRBD2|TRBV4-1|few
TGCGCCAGCAGGTTAGGGAGGGCCGCATACAATGAGCAGTTCTTC
CASRLGRAAYNEQFF
>TRBJ2-4|.|TRBV7-2|.
TGTGCCAGCAGCTTAAGGGCCGTAGCACTAGCCAAAAACATTCAGTACTTC
CASSLRAVALAKNIQYF
>TRBJ2-7|TRBD1|TRBV28|.
TGTGCCAGCAGCACCTCTCGACAGGGAAAGGTAAACGAGCAGTACTTC
CASSTSRQGKVNEQYF
>TRBJ2-1|TRBD2|TRBV5-1|few
TGCGCCAGCAGCTTGGTGGGACTAGCGGGAGTTAATGAGCAGTTCTTC
CASSLVGLAGVNEQFF
>TRBJ2-2|TRBD1|TRBV29-1|few
TGCAGCGTTAGGACAGGGGGGTTGAACACCGGGGAGCTGTTTTTT
CSVRTGGLNTGELFF
>TRBJ2-1|.|TRBV12-3/TRBV12-4|.
TGTGCCAGCAGTTTCGGGAGAGTTTACAATGAGCAGTTCTTC
CASSFGRVYNEQFF
>TRBJ2-2|.|TRBV7-7|.
TGTGCTAGCCGCCCTGGGAGCACCGGGGAGCTGTTTTTT
CASRPGSTGELFF
>TRBJ2-1|TRBD2|TRBV9|few
TGTGCCAGCAGCGTAGCGGGGGGAGGCTCGTACAATGAGCAGTTCTTC
CASSVAGGGSYNEQFF
>TRBJ2-7|.|TRBV3-1|.
TGTGCCAGCAGCCAAGTTTGGACGGGCTCCTACGAGCAGTACTTC
CASSQVWTGSYEQYF
>TRBJ2-2|.|TRBV27|.
TGTGCCAGCAGTTCACCAACCGGGGAGCTGTTTTTT
CASSSPTGELFF
>TRBJ2-1|.|TRBV4-2|few
TGTGCCAGCAGCCAAGATAAATGGAACAATGAGCAGTTCTTC
CASSQDKWNNEQFF
>TRBJ2-7|.|TRBV20-1|.
TGCAGTGCTAGCCCTCTGACAAACTCCTACGAGCAGTACTTC
CSASPLTNSYEQYF